These T cell receptor beta chains were read from a single sample in a study of blood T cell repertoires in COVID-19. Generated by immunoSEQ multiplex PCR, the TCRdb table keeps only in-frame clones and is missing some. The data contain under 150,000 clones, roughly 84% of them singletons. What was sequenced was PBMCs or T cells enriched from blood (not recorded which). The receptor set was obtained from a woman aged 45 to 65 who had been exposed to COVID-19. Each CDR3 is given with its conserved first and last residue. The D gene is left open where the match is weak. Not all rows give a size; the values are once, few, many and, for expanded clones, a class.

V gene	clone size	J gene	D gene	CDR3 length	CDR3 DNA	CDR3 protein
TRBV4-2	.	TRBJ1-6	TRBD1	15	TGTGCCAGCAGCGCAACAGGGGGCGCGGGCTCACCCCTCCACTTT	CASSATGGAGSPLHF
TRBV15	.	TRBJ2-7	TRBD2	16	TGTGCCACCAGCAGAGATCTACTAGCGGGCTCCTACGAGCAGTACTTC	CATSRDLLAGSYEQYF
TRBV9	.	TRBJ1-3	TRBD1	16	TGTGCCAGCAGCTCTACAGAGGGGGCGCAGGGAAACACCATATATTTT	CASSSTEGAQGNTIYF
TRBV30	.	TRBJ2-1	TRBD2	15	TGTGCCTGGAGTGTACCTGGACTAGCGGGAGACGAGCAGTTCTTC	CAWSVPGLAGDEQFF
TRBV6-4	many	TRBJ2-3	TRBD2	15	TGTGCCAGCAGTCTTACTAGCGGCAGCACAGATACGCAGTATTTT	CASSLTSGSTDTQYF
TRBV5-1	.	TRBJ2-3	TRBD2	15	TGCGCCAGCAGCTGGGCGGGGGGGCCGACAGATACGCAGTATTTT	CASSWAGGPTDTQYF
TRBV2	.	TRBJ2-7	TRBD2	14	TGTGCCAGCAGTTCGCTAGCGGGGCTCTACGAGCAGTACTTC	CASSSLAGLYEQYF
TRBV25-1	.	TRBJ1-2	.	14	TGTGCCAGCAGATCGGACTGGGGGGGTTATGGCTACACCTTC	CASRSDWGGYGYTF
TRBV18	.	TRBJ2-7	.	15	TGTGCCAGCTCACCAGATTGGCAGGTGGGTGGGGAGCAGTACTTC	CASSPDWQVGGEQYF
TRBV10-3	.	TRBJ2-7	.	12	TGTGCCATCTCAGATCTCTCCTACGAGCAGTACTTC	CAISDLSYEQYF
TRBV12-5	.	TRBJ2-7	.	17	TGTGCTAGTGGTTTGGTACTCAATAGACAGGCGACCTACGAGCAGTACTTC	CASGLVLNRQATYEQYF
TRBV7-6	.	TRBJ1-5	.	16	TGTGCCAGCAGCTTAGGGGGGCGGAATAGCAATCAGCCCCAGCATTTT	CASSLGGRNSNQPQHF
TRBV4-1	.	TRBJ2-1	.	15	TGCGCCAGCAGCGGACAGAGTAAGGGTACGAATGAGCAGTTCTTC	CASSGQSKGTNEQFF
TRBV7-9	.	TRBJ1-2	TRBD1	15	TGTGCCAGCAGCTTAAGGACAGGGGGATCCTATGGCTACACCTTC	CASSLRTGGSYGYTF
TRBV5-6	.	TRBJ2-2	.	15	TGTGCCAGCAGCTTGGTACAGGGGAACACCGGGGAGCTGTTTTTT	CASSLVQGNTGELFF
TRBV5-6	few	TRBJ1-3	.	14	TGTGCCAGCAGCTACCCGGGAACAGGAAACACCATATATTTT	CASSYPGTGNTIYF
TRBV9	.	TRBJ2-3	.	16	TGTGCCAGCAGCGCGGGGGGCAGGACTAGCACAGATACGCAGTATTTT	CASSAGGRTSTDTQYF
TRBV6-5	.	TRBJ1-1	TRBD1	15	TGTGCCAGCAGTCTCGCGCCGGGACAGGGAACTGAAGCTTTCTTT	CASSLAPGQGTEAFF
TRBV9	once	TRBJ1-5	.	15	TGTGCCAGCAGCGTCAGTCTGAACGAGGATCAGCCCCAGCATTTT	CASSVSLNEDQPQHF
TRBV27	.	TRBJ1-1	TRBD1	11	TGTGCCAGCAGAAGACAGGGTGAAGCTTTCTTT	CASRRQGEAFF